The present TCR beta chain was sequenced within a study of CD8+ T cells in alopecia areata. Study-level points and caveats: Scalp clonality decreased significantly with tofacitinib, and so did expanded CD8+ clones among the top 100.

cDNA serving as the sequencing template came from extracted, reverse transcribed RNA. Measured with immunoSEQ multiplex PCR; TCRdb has only the in-frame clones, and not every one. Of roughly 250,000 clones listed, 50% to 75% are singletons. The V gene lost 0 bases and the J gene lost 0 bases, with 13 bases spanning the gap. CDR3 size: 16 residues. Germline V gives CDR1 SGHRS, CDR2 YFSETQ. On this clone itself: The antigen remains undetermined.

As to treatment: oral pan-JAK inhibitor, 5-10 mg twice daily. This receptor was identified in a human donor with alopecia areata. The starting material was CD4+ T cells sorted from blood, obtained around week 54, from a patient treated with tofacitinib. This rearrangement joins TRBV5-1 to TRBJ2-7; D is perhaps TRBD1 or TRBD2 (5 bases each). CDR3 DNA sequence: TGCGCCAGCAGCTTGGTCGGGGCCGGCCTCTCCTACGAGCAGTACTTC. Translated, it gives CASSLVGAGLSYEQYF.